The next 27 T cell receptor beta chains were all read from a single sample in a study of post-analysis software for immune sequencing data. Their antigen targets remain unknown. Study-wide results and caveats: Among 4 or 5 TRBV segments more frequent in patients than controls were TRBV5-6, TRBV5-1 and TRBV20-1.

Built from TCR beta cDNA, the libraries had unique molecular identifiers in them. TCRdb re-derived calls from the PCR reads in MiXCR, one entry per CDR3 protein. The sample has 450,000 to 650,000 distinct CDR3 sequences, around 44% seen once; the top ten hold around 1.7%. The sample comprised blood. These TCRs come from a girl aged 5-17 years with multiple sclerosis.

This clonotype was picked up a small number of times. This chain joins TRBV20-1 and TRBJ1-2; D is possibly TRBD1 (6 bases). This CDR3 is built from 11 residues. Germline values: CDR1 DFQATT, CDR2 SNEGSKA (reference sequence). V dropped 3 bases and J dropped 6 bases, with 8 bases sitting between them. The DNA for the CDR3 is TGCAGTGCTAGGCACAGGGATGGCTACACCTTC. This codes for CSARHRDGYTF.

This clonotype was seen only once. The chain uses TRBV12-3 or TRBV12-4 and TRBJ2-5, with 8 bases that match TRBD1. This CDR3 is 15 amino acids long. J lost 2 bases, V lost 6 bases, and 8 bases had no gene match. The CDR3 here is CASRYGTGPQETQYF. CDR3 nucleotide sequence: TGTGCCAGCAGATATGGGACAGGACCGCAAGAGACCCAGTACTTC.

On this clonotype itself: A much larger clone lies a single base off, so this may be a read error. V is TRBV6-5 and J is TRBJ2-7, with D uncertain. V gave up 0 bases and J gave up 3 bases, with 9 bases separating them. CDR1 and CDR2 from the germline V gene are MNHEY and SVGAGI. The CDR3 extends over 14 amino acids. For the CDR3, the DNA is TGTGCCAGCAGTTACTCCCCGGAAAGCTACGAGCAGTACTTC. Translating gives CASSYSPESYEQYF.

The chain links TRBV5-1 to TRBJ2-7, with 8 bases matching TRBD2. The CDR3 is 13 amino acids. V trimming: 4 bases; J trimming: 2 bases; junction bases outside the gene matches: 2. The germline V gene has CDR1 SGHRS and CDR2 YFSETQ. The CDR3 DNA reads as TGCGCCAGCAGCCGCGGGAGGCCCTACGAGCAGTACTTC. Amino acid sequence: CASSRGRPYEQYF. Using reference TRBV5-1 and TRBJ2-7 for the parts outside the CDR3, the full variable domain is KAGVTQTPRYLIKTRGQQVTLSCSPISGHRSVSWYQQTPGQGLQFLFEYFSETQRNKGNFPGRFSGRQFSNSRSEMNVSTLELGDSALYLCASSRGRPYEQYFGPGTRLTVT.

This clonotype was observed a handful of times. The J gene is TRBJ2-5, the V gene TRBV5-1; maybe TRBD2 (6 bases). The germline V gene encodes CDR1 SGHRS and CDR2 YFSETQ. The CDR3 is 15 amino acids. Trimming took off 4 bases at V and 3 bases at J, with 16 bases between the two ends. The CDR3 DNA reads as TGCGCCAGCAGCGCAACCGGGACTGAGGAAGAGACCCAGTACTTC. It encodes CASSATGTEEETQYF.

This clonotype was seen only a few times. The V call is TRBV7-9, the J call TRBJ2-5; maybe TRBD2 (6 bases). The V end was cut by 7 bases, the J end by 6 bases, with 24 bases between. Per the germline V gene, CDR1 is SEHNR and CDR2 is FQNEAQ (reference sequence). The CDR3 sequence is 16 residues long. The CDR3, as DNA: TGTGCCAGCAAATCCGGAAGCGGGCCCGCGGGACAGACCCAGTACTTC. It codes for CASKSGSGPAGQTQYF.

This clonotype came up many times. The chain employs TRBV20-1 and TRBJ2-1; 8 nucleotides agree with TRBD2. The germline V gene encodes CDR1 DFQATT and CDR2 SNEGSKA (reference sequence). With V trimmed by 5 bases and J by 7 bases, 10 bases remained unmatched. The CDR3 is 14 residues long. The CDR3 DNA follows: TGCAGTGCTCACGGGAGGGCCGGATTGAATGAGCAGTTCTTC. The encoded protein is CSAHGRAGLNEQFF.

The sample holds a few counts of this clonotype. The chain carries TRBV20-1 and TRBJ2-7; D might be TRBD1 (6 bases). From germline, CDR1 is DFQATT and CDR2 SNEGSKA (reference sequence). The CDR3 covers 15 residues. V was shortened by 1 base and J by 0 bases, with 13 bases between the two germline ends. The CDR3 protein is CSARVAQGPSYEQYF. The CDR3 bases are TGCAGTGCTAGAGTGGCCCAGGGGCCCTCCTACGAGCAGTACTTC.

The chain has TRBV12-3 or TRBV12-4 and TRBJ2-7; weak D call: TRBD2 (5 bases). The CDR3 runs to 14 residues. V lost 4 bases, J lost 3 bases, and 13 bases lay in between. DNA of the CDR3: TGTGCCAGCAGTTCGCCGACGGACTTCTACGAGCAGTACTTC. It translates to CASSSPTDFYEQYF.

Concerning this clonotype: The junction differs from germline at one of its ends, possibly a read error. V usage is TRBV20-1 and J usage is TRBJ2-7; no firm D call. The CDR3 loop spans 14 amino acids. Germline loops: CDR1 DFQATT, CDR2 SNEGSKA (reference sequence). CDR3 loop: CSARDGRLSYEQYF. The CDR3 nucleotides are TGCAGTGCCAGAGACGGACGGCTCTCCTACGAGCAGTACTTC.

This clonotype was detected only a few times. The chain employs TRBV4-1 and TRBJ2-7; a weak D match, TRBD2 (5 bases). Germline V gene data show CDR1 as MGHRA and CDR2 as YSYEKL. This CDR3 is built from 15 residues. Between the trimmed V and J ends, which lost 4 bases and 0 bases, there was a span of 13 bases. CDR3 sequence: CASSLPGRSSYEQYF. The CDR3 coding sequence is TGCGCCAGCAGCCTCCCGGGAAGGAGCTCCTACGAGCAGTACTTC.

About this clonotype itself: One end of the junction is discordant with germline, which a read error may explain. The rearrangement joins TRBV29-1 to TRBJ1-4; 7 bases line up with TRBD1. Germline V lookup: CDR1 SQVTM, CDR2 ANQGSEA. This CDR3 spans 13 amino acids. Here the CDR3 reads CSVGDRAYEKRFF. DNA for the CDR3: TGCAGCGTTGGAGACAGGGCCTATGAAAAACGGTTTTTT. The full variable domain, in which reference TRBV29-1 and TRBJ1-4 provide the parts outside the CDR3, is SAVISQKPSRDICQRGTSLTIQCQVDSQVTMMFWYRQQPGQSLTLIATANQGSEATYESGFVIDKFPISRPNLTFSTLTVSNMSPEDSSIYLCSVGDRAYEKRFFGSGTQLSVL.

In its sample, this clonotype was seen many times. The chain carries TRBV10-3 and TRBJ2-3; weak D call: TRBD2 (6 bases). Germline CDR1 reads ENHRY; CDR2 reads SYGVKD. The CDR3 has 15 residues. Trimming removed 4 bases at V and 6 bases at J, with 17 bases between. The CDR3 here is CAISVDGSPSDTQYF. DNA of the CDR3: TGTGCCATCAGTGTAGACGGGAGCCCCTCGGATACGCAGTATTTT.

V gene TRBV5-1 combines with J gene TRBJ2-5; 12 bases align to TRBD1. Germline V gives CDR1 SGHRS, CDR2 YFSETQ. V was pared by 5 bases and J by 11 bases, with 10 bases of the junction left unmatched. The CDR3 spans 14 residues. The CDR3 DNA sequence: TGCGCCAGCAGGACCGGGACAGGGGGCGATGAGCAGTACTTC. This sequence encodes CASRTGTGGDEQYF.

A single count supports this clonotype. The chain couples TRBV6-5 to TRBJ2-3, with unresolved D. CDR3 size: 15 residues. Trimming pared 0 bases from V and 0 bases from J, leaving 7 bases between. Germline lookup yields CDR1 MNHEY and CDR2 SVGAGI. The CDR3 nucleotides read TGTGCCAGCAGTTACTCTGCCAGGAGCACAGATACGCAGTATTTT. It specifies CASSYSARSTDTQYF.

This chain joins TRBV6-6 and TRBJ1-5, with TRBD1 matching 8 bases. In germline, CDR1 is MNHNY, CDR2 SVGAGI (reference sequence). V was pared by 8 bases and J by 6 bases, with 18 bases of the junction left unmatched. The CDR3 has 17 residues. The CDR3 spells CASGFRDRRFGSQPQHF. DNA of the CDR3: TGTGCCAGCGGATTCCGGGACAGGAGGTTTGGGAGTCAGCCCCAGCATTTT.

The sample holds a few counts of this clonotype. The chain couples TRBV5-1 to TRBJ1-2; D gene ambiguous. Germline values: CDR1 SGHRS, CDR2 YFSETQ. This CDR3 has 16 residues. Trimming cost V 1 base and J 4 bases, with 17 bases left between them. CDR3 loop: CASSLIEAASIYGYTF. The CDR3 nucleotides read TGCGCCAGCAGCTTGATTGAGGCCGCTTCCATCTATGGCTACACCTTC. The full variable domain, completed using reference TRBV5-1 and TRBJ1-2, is KAGVTQTPRYLIKTRGQQVTLSCSPISGHRSVSWYQQTPGQGLQFLFEYFSETQRNKGNFPGRFSGRQFSNSRSEMNVSTLELGDSALYLCASSLIEAASIYGYTFGSGTRLTVV.

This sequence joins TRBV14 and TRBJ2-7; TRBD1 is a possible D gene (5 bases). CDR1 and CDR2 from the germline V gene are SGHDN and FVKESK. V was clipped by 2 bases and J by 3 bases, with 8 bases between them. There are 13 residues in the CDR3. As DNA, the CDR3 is TGTGCCAGCAGCCAATGGCAGGGCTACGAGCAGTACTTC. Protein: CASSQWQGYEQYF.

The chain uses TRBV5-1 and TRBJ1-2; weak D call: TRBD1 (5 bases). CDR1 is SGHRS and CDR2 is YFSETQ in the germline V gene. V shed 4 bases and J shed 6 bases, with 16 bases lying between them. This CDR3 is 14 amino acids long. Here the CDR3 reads CASSTQDSGDGYTF. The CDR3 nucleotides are TGCGCCAGCAGCACACAGGACTCGGGGGATGGCTACACCTTC. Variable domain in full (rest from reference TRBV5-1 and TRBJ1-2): KAGVTQTPRYLIKTRGQQVTLSCSPISGHRSVSWYQQTPGQGLQFLFEYFSETQRNKGNFPGRFSGRQFSNSRSEMNVSTLELGDSALYLCASSTQDSGDGYTFGSGTRLTVV.

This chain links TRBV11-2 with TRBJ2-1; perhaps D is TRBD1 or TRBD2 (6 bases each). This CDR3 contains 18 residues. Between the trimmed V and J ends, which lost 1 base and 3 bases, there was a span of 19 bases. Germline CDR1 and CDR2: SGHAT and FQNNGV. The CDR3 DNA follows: TGTGCCAGCAGCTTAGGGGCCCAAAGGGGGGACGTCTACAATGAGCAGTTCTTC. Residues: CASSLGAQRGDVYNEQFF. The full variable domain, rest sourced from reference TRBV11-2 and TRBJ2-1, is EAGVAQSPRYKIIEKRQSVAFWCNPISGHATLYWYQQILGQGPKLLIQFQNNGVVDDSQLPKDRFSAERLKGVDSTLKIQPAKLEDSAVYLCASSLGAQRGDVYNEQFFGPGTRLTVL.

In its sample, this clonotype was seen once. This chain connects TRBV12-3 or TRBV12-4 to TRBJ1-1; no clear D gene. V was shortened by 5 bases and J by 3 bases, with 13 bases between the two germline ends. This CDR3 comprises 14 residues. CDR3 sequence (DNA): TGTGCCAGCAGTCCGCCTAGAGGGTACACTGAAGCTTTCTTT. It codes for CASSPPRGYTEAFF.

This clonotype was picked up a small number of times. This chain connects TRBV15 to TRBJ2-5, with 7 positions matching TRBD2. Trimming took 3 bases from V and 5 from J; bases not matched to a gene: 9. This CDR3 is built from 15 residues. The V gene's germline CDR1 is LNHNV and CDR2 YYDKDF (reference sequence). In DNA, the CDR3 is TGTGCCACCAGCAGCCCCTTGGGGGGGATGGAGACCCAGTACTTC. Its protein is CATSSPLGGMETQYF.

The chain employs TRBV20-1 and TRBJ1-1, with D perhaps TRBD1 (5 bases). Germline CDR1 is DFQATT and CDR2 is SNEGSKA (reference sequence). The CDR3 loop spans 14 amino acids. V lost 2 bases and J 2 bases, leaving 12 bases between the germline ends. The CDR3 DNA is TGCAGTGCTAGACAGCCAGGGATCAACACTGAAGCTTTCTTT. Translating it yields CSARQPGINTEAFF.

In nucleotides, the CDR3 is TGTGCCTGGACTCGGGGGGTGAACACTGAAGCTTTCTTT. It encodes CAWTRGVNTEAFF. V gene TRBV30 combines with J gene TRBJ1-1, with TRBD1 as a possible D gene (5 bases). Germline values: CDR1 GTSNPN, CDR2 SVGIG (reference sequence). CDR3 length: 13 amino acids. The V end was cut by 4 bases, the J end by 0 bases, with 9 bases between.

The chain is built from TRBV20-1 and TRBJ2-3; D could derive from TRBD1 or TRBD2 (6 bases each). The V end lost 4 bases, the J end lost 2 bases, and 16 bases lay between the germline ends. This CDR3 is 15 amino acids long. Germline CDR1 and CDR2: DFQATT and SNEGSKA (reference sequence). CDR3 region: CSAKNGGFITDTQYF. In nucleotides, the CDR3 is TGCAGTGCTAAAAACGGGGGCTTTATCACAGATACGCAGTATTTT.

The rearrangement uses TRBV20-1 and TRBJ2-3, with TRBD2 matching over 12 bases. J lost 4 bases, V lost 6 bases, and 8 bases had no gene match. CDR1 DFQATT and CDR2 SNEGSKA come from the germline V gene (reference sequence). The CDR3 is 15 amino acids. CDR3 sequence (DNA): TGCAGTGCGTCATCACTAGCGGGGGGCGCAGATACGCAGTATTTT. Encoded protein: CSASSLAGGADTQYF.

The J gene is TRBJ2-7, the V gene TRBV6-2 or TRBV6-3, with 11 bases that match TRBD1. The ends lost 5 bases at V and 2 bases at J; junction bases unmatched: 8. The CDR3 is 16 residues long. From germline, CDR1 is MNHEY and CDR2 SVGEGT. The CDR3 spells CASSHPGQGVTYEQYF. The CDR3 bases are TGTGCCAGCAGTCACCCGGGACAGGGGGTAACCTACGAGCAGTACTTC.